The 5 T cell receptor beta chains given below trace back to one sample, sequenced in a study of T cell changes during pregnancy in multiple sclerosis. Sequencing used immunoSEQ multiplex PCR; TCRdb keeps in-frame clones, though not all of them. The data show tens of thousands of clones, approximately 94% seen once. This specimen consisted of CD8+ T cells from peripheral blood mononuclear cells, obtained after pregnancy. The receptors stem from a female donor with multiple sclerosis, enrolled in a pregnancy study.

This chain's CDR3 is CAWSPGATEAFF. For the CDR3, the DNA is TGTGCCTGGAGTCCAGGGGCCACTGAAGCTTTCTTT. This chain uses TRBV30 with TRBJ1-1; weak D call: TRBD1 (6 bases). Per germline, CDR1 GTSNPN and CDR2 SVGIG (reference sequence). V lost 2 bases and J lost 4, with 8 bases in between. The CDR3 covers 12 residues. Drawing the rest from reference TRBV30 and TRBJ1-1, the complete variable domain is SQTIHQWPATLVQPVGSPLSLECTVEGTSNPNLYWYRQAAGRGLQLLFYSVGIGQISSEVPQNLSASRPQDRQFILSSKKLLLSDSGFYLCAWSPGATEAFFGQGTRLTVV.

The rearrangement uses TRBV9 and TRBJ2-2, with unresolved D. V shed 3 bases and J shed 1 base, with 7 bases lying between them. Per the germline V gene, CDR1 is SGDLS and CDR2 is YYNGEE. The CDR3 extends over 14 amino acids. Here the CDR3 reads CASSGRVNTGELFF. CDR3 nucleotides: TGTGCCAGCAGCGGGAGAGTGAACACCGGGGAGCTGTTTTTT. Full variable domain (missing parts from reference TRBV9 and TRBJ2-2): DSGVTQTPKHLITATGQRVTLRCSPRSGDLSVYWYQQSLDQGLQFLIQYYNGEERAKGNILERFSAQQFPDLHSELNLSSLELGDSALYFCASSGRVNTGELFFGEGSRLTVL.

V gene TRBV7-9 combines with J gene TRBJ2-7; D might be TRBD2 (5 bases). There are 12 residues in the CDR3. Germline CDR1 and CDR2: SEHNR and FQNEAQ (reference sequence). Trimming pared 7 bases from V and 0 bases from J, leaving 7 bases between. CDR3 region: CASTRGSYEQYF. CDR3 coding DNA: TGTGCCAGCACTCGGGGCTCCTACGAGCAGTACTTC.

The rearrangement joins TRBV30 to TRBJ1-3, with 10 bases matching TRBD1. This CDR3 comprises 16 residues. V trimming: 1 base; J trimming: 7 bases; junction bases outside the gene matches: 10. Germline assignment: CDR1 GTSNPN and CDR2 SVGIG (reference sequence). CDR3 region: CAWSADRGLILNTIYF. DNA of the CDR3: TGTGCCTGGAGTGCAGACAGGGGGCTAATTCTTAACACCATATATTTT.

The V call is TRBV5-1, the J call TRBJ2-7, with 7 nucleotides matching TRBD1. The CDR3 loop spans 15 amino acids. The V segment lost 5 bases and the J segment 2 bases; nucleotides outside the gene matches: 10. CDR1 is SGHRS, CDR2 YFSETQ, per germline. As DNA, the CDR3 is TGCGCCAGCAGACGACCGGGACAGAACCCCTACGAGCAGTACTTC. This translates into CASRRPGQNPYEQYF.